This entry features one TCR beta chain sequence. The source of the sample is a study of blood T cell repertoires in COVID-19. Repertoires were generated with immunoSEQ multiplex PCR, while TCRdb's copy carries only in-frame clones and drops some. The table lists tens of thousands of clones, approximately 87% of them singletons. Looked up from germline, CDR1 is SGDLS and CDR2 is YYNGEE. This CDR3 contains 16 residues. Trimming took 3 bases from V and 4 from J, leaving 20 bases between them. This rearrangement joins TRBV9 to TRBJ2-7; D is unclear. This clonotype originated in a woman aged 55-75 years with COVID-19, enrolled during active disease. What was sequenced was peripheral blood. CDR3 in DNA: TGTGCCAGCAGCGATACCCCTGATCCCCCCAGATACGAGCAGTACTTC. It encodes CASSDTPDPPRYEQYF. Filled out from reference TRBV9 and TRBJ2-7, the complete variable domain reads DSGVTQTPKHLITATGQRVTLRCSPRSGDLSVYWYQQSLDQGLQFLIQYYNGEERAKGNILERFSAQQFPDLHSELNLSSLELGDSALYFCASSDTPDPPRYEQYFGPGTRLTVT.